This TCR beta chain was captured by sequencing in a study of T cells in Graves' hyperthyroidism and ophthalmopathy. Whole-study findings and limits: Ophthalmopathy stood apart from stable hyperthyroidism in a 13 V-J model. Blood also contained most expanded thyroid clonotypes above 0.001.

The source material, RNA transcripts, was used to amplify TCR beta CDR3 regions. In the first-round RT-PCR of the TCR CDR3, the HTBI primer set was used. TCRdb used MiXCR to reprocess the multiplex PCR reads, holding one entry per CDR3 protein. The table has about 300,000 distinct CDR3 sequences, 15% to 20% seen once. The study included ophthalmopathy patients with Clinical Activity Score at least 3, NOSPECS grade at least 4 and duration under 3 months. With regard to this clonotype: Its matching antigen is unknown.

Input material: blood. The TCR originated in a man aged 50 to 60 with Graves' ophthalmopathy.

DNA of the CDR3: TGTGCCAGCAGTCACCTCCGGACAGGGATCTTTCAGCCCCAGCATTTT. Translated: CASSHLRTGIFQPQHF. This chain joins TRBV6-2 or TRBV6-3 and TRBJ1-5; 8 bases match TRBD1. The CDR3 length is 16 residues. Germline CDR1 and CDR2: MNHEY and SVGEGT. V shed 5 bases, J shed 6 bases, and the junction held 12 bases outside the gene matches.